This T cell receptor beta chain was identified in a study of T cell responses to AZD1222 COVID-19 vaccine. Study information: Second-dose schedules of about 4 or about 12 weeks were combined.

Comments on this clone: Its specificity is not known.

Sequencing was performed with immunoSEQ multiplex PCR; in TCRdb, only in-frame clones are kept and a portion is missing. Of around 150,000 clones in the sample, approximately 90% were seen once. General study points: Unmutated variant regions are reportedly targeted by nearly half of spike-specific TCRs. Sampling captured repertoires only after the peak T cell response.

CDR1 is SNHLY, CDR2 FYNNEI, per germline. Trimming shortened V by 3 bases and J by 6 bases, and 3 bases separated the two germline ends. The CDR3 sequence is 11 residues long. The clonotype originates from an adult in good health. Source: peripheral blood, taken on day 0 of AZD1222 vaccination. The rearrangement uses TRBV2 and TRBJ1-3; unclear D gene. For the CDR3, the DNA is TGTGCCAGCAGTGAGCTAAACACCATATATTTT. This translates into CASSELNTIYF. Variable domain in full (rest from reference TRBV2 and TRBJ1-3): EPEVTQTPSHQVTQMGQEVILRCVPISNHLYFYWYRQILGQKVEFLVSFYNNEISEKSEIFDDQFSVERPDGSNFTLKIRSTKLEDSAMYFCASSELNTIYFGEGSWLTVV.